This entry lists 13 T cell receptor beta chains sequenced from one sample in a study of vaccination and CD4 T cells after COVID-19. An Oncomine TCR Beta short-read assay was used to sequence the DNA from cultured CD4+ T cells. MiXCR was run by TCRdb on the PCR reads, yielding one entry per CDR3 protein. The sample consists of some 13,000 distinct CDR3 sequences, less than 70% of them appearing once. The treatment is: roughly 10-day PBMC culture with coronavirus spike peptide pools or control peptides (ViraFEST assay). These TCRs' antigens remain unknown. Specimen: CD4+ T cells from blood, cultured in vitro. Source of these receptors: a human donor who had recovered from COVID-19.

This clonotype appeared a few times. The chain has TRBV7-9 and TRBJ1-1; possible D gene TRBD1, 6 bases. CDR3 length: 15 amino acids. V lost 5 bases, J lost 4 bases, and 17 bases lay in between. Germline V gene data show CDR1 as SEHNR and CDR2 as FQNEAQ (reference sequence). DNA for the CDR3: TGTGCCAGCAGCCCTAGTTCCAGGGGAGGCACTGAAGCTTTCTTT. Protein product: CASSPSSRGGTEAFF.

A single count supports this clonotype. V gene TRBV18 combines with J gene TRBJ2-7; D tentatively fits TRBD1 or TRBD2 (6 bases each). The CDR3 runs to 13 residues. Germline V lookup: CDR1 KGHSH, CDR2 LQKENI. V was clipped by 9 bases and J by 4 bases, with 16 bases between them. CDR3 region: CASQEGESYEQYF. The DNA of the CDR3 is TGTGCCAGTCAGGAGGGGGAGTCGTACGAGCAGTACTTC. Full variable domain (remainder filled in from reference TRBV18 and TRBJ2-7): NAGVMQNPRHLVRRRGQEARLRCSPMKGHSHVYWYRQLPEEGLKFMVYLQKENIIDESGMPKERFSAEFPKEGPSILRIQQVVRGDSAAYFCASQEGESYEQYFGPGTRLTVT.

The chain uses TRBV11-2 and TRBJ2-3; D may be TRBD2 (5 bases). Germline values: CDR1 SGHAT, CDR2 FQNNGV. Trimming cost V 5 bases and J 4 bases, with 16 bases left between them. The CDR3 is 15 amino acids. The CDR3 bases are TGTGCCAGCAGCCCTCGGGGTCGCGATCCAGATACGCAGTATTTT. It yields the protein CASSPRGRDPDTQYF.

This chain uses TRBV7-9 with TRBJ1-1, with a tentative D call TRBD1 (5 bases). This CDR3 spans 15 amino acids. Germline CDR1 SEHNR, CDR2 FQNEAQ (reference sequence). V was clipped by 1 base and J by 4 bases, with 13 bases between them. The CDR3: CASSLVSGPPTEAFF. The CDR3 bases are TGTGCCAGCAGCTTAGTATCGGGACCCCCCACTGAAGCTTTCTTT. Full variable domain (missing parts from reference TRBV7-9 and TRBJ1-1): DTGVSQNPRHKITKRGQNVTFRCDPISEHNRLYWYRQTLGQGPEFLTYFQNEAQLEKSRLLSDRFSAERPKGSFSTLEIQRTEQGDSAMYLCASSLVSGPPTEAFFGQGTRLTVV.

This clonotype was seen a few times. The chain has TRBV20-1 and TRBJ1-2; D possibly corresponds to TRBD1 (6 bases). Trimming stripped 1 base from V and 2 bases from J, with 11 bases between. CDR1 and CDR2 (germline): DFQATT, SNEGSKA (reference sequence). The CDR3 is 14 amino acids. CDR3 coding DNA: TGCAGTGCTAGAGCGGGACACCTGAACTATGGCTACACCTTC. Residues: CSARAGHLNYGYTF.

J is TRBJ2-3 and V is TRBV10-1; 9 positions agree with TRBD1. The V and J ends lost 5 bases and 5 bases, in that order; junction bases with no gene match: 2. Germline values: CDR1 WNHNN, CDR2 SYGVQD (reference sequence). This CDR3 is 13 amino acids long. The CDR3 DNA reads as TGCGCCAGCAGTAACAGGGGGCAAGATACGCAGTATTTT. It codes for CASSNRGQDTQYF.

The V and J genes are TRBV20-1 and TRBJ1-5; D call uncertain. V was cut by 3 bases and J by 4 bases, with 10 bases left in between. CDR1 and CDR2 (germline): DFQATT, SNEGSKA (reference sequence). This CDR3 has 13 residues. The CDR3 is CSARRTANQPQHF. Written as DNA, the CDR3 is TGCAGTGCTAGGCGGACTGCAAATCAGCCCCAGCATTTT.

This chain uses TRBV20-1 with TRBJ1-6; maybe TRBD1 (6 bases). The V end was cut by 3 bases, the J end by 6 bases, with 12 bases between. CDR1 and CDR2 (germline): DFQATT, SNEGSKA (reference sequence). The CDR3 consists of 14 residues. The CDR3 loop reads CSASGGQVNSPLHF. The DNA of the CDR3 is TGCAGTGCTAGCGGGGGGCAGGTTAATTCACCCCTCCACTTT.

The chain links TRBV7-3 to TRBJ2-1; D gene uncertain. Germline CDR1 SGHTA, CDR2 FQGTGA. CDR3 length: 14 amino acids. Trimming removed 1 base from V and 1 base from J, with 5 bases in between. The CDR3 here is CASSLMVSYNEQFF. The CDR3, as DNA: TGTGCCAGCAGCTTAATGGTTTCCTACAATGAGCAGTTCTTC.

The rearrangement links TRBV6-1 to TRBJ1-5; TRBD1 agrees at 9 bases. V shed 6 bases and J 4 bases; nucleotides not matched to a gene: 4. This CDR3 is built from 14 residues. The germline CDR1 and CDR2 sequences are MNHNS and SASEGT. CDR3 sequence reads: CASRGTGPNQPQHF. Here the CDR3 DNA reads TGTGCCAGCAGGGGGACAGGGCCAAATCAGCCCCAGCATTTT.

V is TRBV20-1 and J is TRBJ2-3; D unresolved. The CDR3 contains 11 residues. Germline V gives CDR1 DFQATT, CDR2 SNEGSKA (reference sequence). Trimming cost V 3 bases and J 2 bases, with 3 bases left between them. The CDR3 DNA is TGCAGTGCTAGGCACACAGATACGCAGTATTTT. Translated, it gives CSARHTDTQYF.

This clonotype was seen only a few times. The genes are TRBV7-9 and TRBJ1-2; 11 bases are shared with TRBD1. The CDR3 spans 17 residues. V lost 5 bases to trimming and J lost 2 bases; unmatched junction nucleotides: 10. From germline, CDR1 is SEHNR and CDR2 FQNEAQ (reference sequence). CDR3 nucleotides: TGTGCCAGCAGCATAATACCGGGACAGGGGGTAAACTATGGCTACACCTTC. Translated: CASSIIPGQGVNYGYTF.

There are a few counts of this clonotype. The rearrangement uses TRBV30 and TRBJ2-5, with a weak D call TRBD1 (6 bases). With 4 bases removed from V and 5 bases from J, the gap between germline ends came to 17 bases. The CDR3 length is 14 residues. Germline loops: CDR1 GTSNPN, CDR2 SVGIG (reference sequence). CDR3 nucleotide sequence: TGTGCCTGGAAGACAGGTTTAACCGGGGAGACCCAGTACTTC. Its protein product is CAWKTGLTGETQYF.